This paragraph covers one T cell receptor (beta chain) sequence. This clonotype is large (0.1 to 1%) on the basis of its frequency; no count is available. Which antigen it targets is not known. Parkinson's disease patients served as a neurodegenerative disease comparison group, because antigen-specific T cells had previously been reported in Parkinson's disease blood. Every participant was in good physical condition and had no acute infectious disease. Neurodegeneration in patients was confirmed with biomarkers including neurofilament, amyloid-beta and tau. For droplet-based sequencing, live CSF cells were sorted with a live/dead marker. To pellet immune cells, CSF obtained by lumbar puncture was centrifuged at 300g. CSF samples were checked for red blood cells, and any sample contaminated with blood was excluded. CSF cells were cryopreserved in freezing medium, frozen at -80 degrees C overnight, and then transferred to liquid nitrogen for storage. Before analysis, CSF samples were kept in storage for less than six months.

These data are taken from a study of CD8 T cells in cerebrospinal fluid in Alzheimer's disease (dated by TCRdb to about 2020). In terms of the full investigation: To assess CSF T cell clonal expansion, the study used two single-cell approaches: plate-based nested PCR sequencing and droplet-based sequencing. Whether clonally expanded T cells were present in cerebrospinal fluid from healthy elderly individuals and from patients with neurodegenerative disease was tested. In the droplet-based CSF analysis comparing patients with controls, some 10 healthy controls (around 11,000 cells) and some 10 patients with MCI or Alzheimer's disease (about 9,600 cells) were included. A total of around 25 samples were covered by the CSF gene-expression analysis, which included Parkinson's disease patients. On the study overall, not on this receptor specifically: The authors warned that finding EBV-specific TCRs in CSF does not prove a causal connection between EBV and Alzheimer's disease. The largest CSF clone made up a higher percentage of TCRs in patients with MCI or Alzheimer's disease than in controls. The EBV-specific clones were neither the most highly expanded clones nor enriched among patients. Only samples with detectable clones (approximately eleven healthy, 5 MCI, 5 AD, 6 PD) were included in the overall clonality comparison. In pooled data, a highly expanded clone (at least 3% of TCRs) occurred in 1 of 10 healthy subjects versus most of the 6 Alzheimer's patients.

The library was generated by 10x single-cell sequencing. 10X Genomics single-cell V(D)J and 5' gene-expression libraries were used to profile CSF cells. An Illumina NextSeq550 was used to sequence CSF single-cell TCR libraries. The original pipeline was this. V(D)J reads were aligned to the vdj-GRCh38 alts ensemble 2.0.0 reference and processed with the Cell Ranger vdj pipeline. A clonotype was defined as a group of cell barcodes sharing the same set of productive CDR3 nucleotide sequences. To link clonality with transcriptional profiles, clonotype information was incorporated into Seurat v3.0 gene-expression metadata. Any CSF cell with more than 1,800 genes, more than 7,500 UMIs or more than 10% mitochondrial reads was excluded. CDR3-beta sequences were compared against VDJdb to identify TCRs with known antigen specificity. Network analysis of clone sharing used the R package qgraph and included only TCRs with complete alpha and beta chains. After the reads were reprocessed by TCRdb, one entry was made per CDR3 protein sequence, with no DNA. None of the V and J calls come from the authors' own analysis; TCRdb made them. The sample's records list about 770 distinct CDR3 sequences. The biggest ten clones account for approximately 15% of the sample.

The CDR3 starts with the cysteine, ends with the phenylalanine, and has 16 residues. No DNA is recorded. The germline V gene (reference sequence) yields DFQATT for CDR1 and SNEGSKA for CDR2. The chain was built from TRBV20-1 and TRBJ1-6. Material: cerebrospinal fluid. This receptor was taken from a human donor with Parkinson's disease. The CDR3 reads CSARDDRGSYNSPLHF.